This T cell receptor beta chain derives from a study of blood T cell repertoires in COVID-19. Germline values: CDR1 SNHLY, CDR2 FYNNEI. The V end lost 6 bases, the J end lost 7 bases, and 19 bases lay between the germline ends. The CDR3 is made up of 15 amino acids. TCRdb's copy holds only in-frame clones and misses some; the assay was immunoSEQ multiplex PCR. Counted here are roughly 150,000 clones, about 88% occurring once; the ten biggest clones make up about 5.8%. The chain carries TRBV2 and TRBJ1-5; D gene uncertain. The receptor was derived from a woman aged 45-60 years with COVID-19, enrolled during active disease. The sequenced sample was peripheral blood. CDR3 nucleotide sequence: TGTGCCAGCAGATACGACAAGATCTATTCCCAGCCCCAGCATTTT. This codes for CASRYDKIYSQPQHF.